This passage covers 4 T cell receptor beta chains from one sample sequenced in a study of blood T cell repertoires in COVID-19. The protocol was immunoSEQ multiplex PCR, while the TCRdb copy is restricted to in-frame clones and leaves out a portion. The sample includes more than 200,000 clones, around nine tenths seen only once; the top ten take approximately 3.5%. The sample taken for sequencing was PBMCs or T cells enriched from blood (not recorded which). These receptors all come from a woman in her twenties or thirties who had been exposed to COVID-19.

This clone has a handful of counts. The chain employs TRBV9 and TRBJ1-6; D call uncertain. The germline CDR1 and CDR2 sequences are SGDLS and YYNGEE. This CDR3 region has 15 residues. Trimming stripped 0 bases from V and 7 bases from J, with 11 bases between. CDR3 sequence: CASSVDSGFNSPLHF. CDR3 nucleotide sequence: TGTGCCAGCAGCGTAGATTCGGGATTCAATTCACCCCTCCACTTT.

CDR3 protein: CASSLVRTRRETQYF. CDR3 DNA sequence: TGTGCCAGCAGCTTAGTTAGAACTAGGCGTGAGACCCAGTACTTC. The chain combines TRBV7-2 with TRBJ2-5; D may be TRBD2 (5 bases). With 1 base removed from V and 5 bases from J, the gap between germline ends came to 14 bases. Germline CDR1 is SGHTA and CDR2 is FQGNSA. This CDR3 is built from 15 residues.

This clone has a single count. This chain uses TRBV6-4 with TRBJ1-6, with D maybe TRBD1 (5 bases). The CDR3 length is 14 residues. The V end was cut by 4 bases, the J end by 7 bases, with 11 bases between. The germline gives CDR1 MRHNA, CDR2 SNTAGT. Here the CDR3 reads CASSVNGGNSPLHF. The CDR3 DNA reads as TGTGCCAGCAGTGTCAACGGGGGGAATTCACCCCTCCACTTT.

V and J are TRBV7-3 and TRBJ1-1; D unresolved. The CDR3 covers 13 residues. Germline CDR1 and CDR2: SGHTA and FQGTGA. The germline V and J ends were trimmed by 3 bases and 5 bases, with 10 bases remaining between them. The CDR3 sequence: CASSLSGKTEAFF. The CDR3 coding sequence is TGTGCCAGCAGCTTGAGCGGTAAGACTGAAGCTTTCTTT.